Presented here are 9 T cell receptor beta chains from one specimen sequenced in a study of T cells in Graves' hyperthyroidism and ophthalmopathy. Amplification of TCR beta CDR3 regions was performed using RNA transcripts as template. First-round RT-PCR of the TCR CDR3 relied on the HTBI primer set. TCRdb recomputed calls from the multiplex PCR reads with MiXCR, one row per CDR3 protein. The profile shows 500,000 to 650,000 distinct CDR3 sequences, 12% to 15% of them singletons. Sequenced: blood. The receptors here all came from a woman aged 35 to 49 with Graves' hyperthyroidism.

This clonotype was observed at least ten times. The CDR3 sequence: CASSYGRLKDEQFF. For the CDR3, the DNA is TGTGCCAGCAGTTACGGCAGGCTGAAGGATGAGCAGTTCTTC. The chain combines TRBV6-1 with TRBJ2-1; D unresolved. The CDR3 is 14 amino acids. Looked up from germline, CDR1 is MNHNS and CDR2 is SASEGT. Trimming pared 5 bases from V and 8 bases from J, leaving 16 bases between.

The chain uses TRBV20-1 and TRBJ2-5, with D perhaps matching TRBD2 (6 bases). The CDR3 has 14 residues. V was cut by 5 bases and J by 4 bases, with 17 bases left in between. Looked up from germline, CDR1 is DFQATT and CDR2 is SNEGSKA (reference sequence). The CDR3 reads CSAVLSGSGETQYF. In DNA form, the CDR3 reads TGCAGTGCTGTGCTCTCCGGGAGCGGAGAGACCCAGTACTTC.

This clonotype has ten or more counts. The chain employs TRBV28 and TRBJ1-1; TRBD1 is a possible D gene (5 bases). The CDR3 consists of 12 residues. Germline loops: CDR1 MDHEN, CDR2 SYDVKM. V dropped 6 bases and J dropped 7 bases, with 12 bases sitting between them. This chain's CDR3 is CASRLNGGEAFF. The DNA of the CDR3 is TGTGCCAGCAGACTTAACGGGGGTGAAGCTTTCTTT.

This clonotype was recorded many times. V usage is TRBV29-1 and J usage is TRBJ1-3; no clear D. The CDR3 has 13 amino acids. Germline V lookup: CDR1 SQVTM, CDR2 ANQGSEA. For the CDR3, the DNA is TGCAGTGCCACGTTCGGTCCCCAAGACACCATATATTTT. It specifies CSATFGPQDTIYF.

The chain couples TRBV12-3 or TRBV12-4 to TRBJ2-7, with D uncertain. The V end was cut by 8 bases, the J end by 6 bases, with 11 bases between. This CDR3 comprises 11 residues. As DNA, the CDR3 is TGTGCCAGCGGCGTCGGAGCCGAGCAGTACTTC. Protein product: CASGVGAEQYF.

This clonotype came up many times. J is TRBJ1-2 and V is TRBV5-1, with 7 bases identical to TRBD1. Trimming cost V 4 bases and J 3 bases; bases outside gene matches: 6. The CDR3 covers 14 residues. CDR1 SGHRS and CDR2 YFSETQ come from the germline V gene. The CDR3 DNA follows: TGCGCCAGCAGCCCGGACAGGTCCTACTATGGCTACACCTTC. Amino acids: CASSPDRSYYGYTF.

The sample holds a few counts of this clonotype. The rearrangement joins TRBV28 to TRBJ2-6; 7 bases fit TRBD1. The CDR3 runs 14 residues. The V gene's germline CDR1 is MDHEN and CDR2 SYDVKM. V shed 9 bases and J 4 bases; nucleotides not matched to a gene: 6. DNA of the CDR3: TGTGCCAGTTTAGAGGGGGCCGGGGCCAACGTCCTGACTTTC. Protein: CASLEGAGANVLTF.

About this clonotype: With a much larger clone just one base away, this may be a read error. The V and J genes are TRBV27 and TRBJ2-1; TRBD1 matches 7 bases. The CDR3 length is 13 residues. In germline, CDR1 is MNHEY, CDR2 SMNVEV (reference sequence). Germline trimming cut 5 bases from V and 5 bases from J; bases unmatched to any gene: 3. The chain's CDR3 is CASSQTGDNEQFF. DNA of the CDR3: TGTGCCAGCAGTCAAACAGGGGACAATGAGCAGTTCTTC.

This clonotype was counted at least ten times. The CDR3 here is CASSGYSNTGELFF. The CDR3 DNA reads as TGTGCCAGCAGCGGATACTCGAACACCGGGGAGCTGTTTTTT. The chain combines TRBV7-2 with TRBJ2-2; D gene ambiguous. Germline CDR1 is SGHTA and CDR2 is FQGNSA. The CDR3 has 14 amino acids. Trimming stripped 5 bases from V and 0 bases from J, with 7 bases between.